The 28 T cell receptor beta chains below were found in one sample sequenced in a study of Graves' ophthalmopathy and Graves' hyperthyroidism. Amplification of the TCR beta CDR3 regions used RNA transcripts (as template). Second-round multiplex PCR followed a first-round RT-PCR using HTBI primers. TCRdb called the multiplex PCR reads again in MiXCR, with one record for every CDR3 protein. The profile shows 1 million to 1.3 million distinct CDR3 sequences, about two fifths of them singletons. Source material: peripheral blood or thyroid tissue (not recorded which). Source of these receptors: an adult man with Graves' hyperthyroidism.

This clonotype was observed a few times. The CDR3 DNA is TGTGCCAGCAGCCAAGACCCGGACGGCTCCGGGGAGCTGTTTTTT. This translates into CASSQDPDGSGELFF. This sequence joins TRBV3-1 and TRBJ2-2; D not certain. CDR1 and CDR2 (germline): LGHDT, YNNKEL (reference sequence). V lost 0 bases, J lost 6 bases, and 11 bases lay in between. CDR3 length: 15 amino acids.

For this clonotype: Since no conserved phenylalanine or tryptophan closes the CDR3, a read error is the likely cause. Because the CDR3's place on the DNA is in doubt, the DNA is left out and the CDR3 is given as listed by TCRdb. V usage is TRBV6-5 and J usage is TRBJ1-1; the D call of TRBD1 is as the table states it, not checked on the DNA. The CDR3 is 8 residues long, counting both termini. Germline assignment: CDR1 MNHEY and CDR2 SVGAGI. CDR3 loop: CASSYATG.

V usage is TRBV5-1 and J usage is TRBJ2-5; weak D call: TRBD2 (6 bases). The germline gives CDR1 SGHRS, CDR2 YFSETQ. There are 12 residues in the CDR3. V lost 5 bases and J lost 7, with 12 bases in between. The chain's CDR3 is CASSGPGVTQYF. The CDR3 DNA reads as TGCGCCAGCAGTGGACCGGGAGTGACCCAGTACTTC.

The chain joins TRBV5-6 to TRBJ1-1; D is undetermined. Germline V gives CDR1 SGHDT, CDR2 YYEEEE. The CDR3 is 15 amino acids. Trimming pared 0 bases from V and 1 base from J, leaving 10 bases between. CDR3 nucleotide sequence: TGTGCCAGCAGCTTGGTCGCGCCGCGGAACACTGAAGCTTTCTTT. Residues: CASSLVAPRNTEAFF.

This clonotype appeared a few times. The gene calls are TRBV7-8 and TRBJ2-2; D is uncertain. The V gene lost 5 bases and the J gene lost 0 bases, with 10 bases spanning the gap. In germline, CDR1 is SGHVS, CDR2 FQNEAQ. The CDR3 has 15 residues. The CDR3: CASSPTGPNTGELFF. DNA for the CDR3: TGTGCCAGCAGCCCGACCGGACCGAACACCGGGGAGCTGTTTTTT.

This clonotype was detected ten times or more. This chain uses TRBV3-1 with TRBJ1-5; D gene ambiguous. Germline V gives CDR1 LGHDT, CDR2 YNNKEL (reference sequence). CDR3 length: 14 amino acids. V lost 2 bases to trimming and J lost 0 bases, with 5 bases between them. CDR3 loop: CASSQLSSNQPQHF. DNA of the CDR3: TGTGCCAGCAGCCAACTGTCTAGCAATCAGCCCCAGCATTTT.

This clonotype was detected ten times or more. The chain employs TRBV9 and TRBJ2-5; possible D gene TRBD1, 6 bases. The CDR3 consists of 15 residues. Trimming left V 3 bases short and J 5 bases short, with 17 bases between. Germline V gives CDR1 SGDLS, CDR2 YYNGEE. CDR3 coding DNA: TGTGCCAGCAGCGAAGGACAGCAGGGTGGGGAGACCCAGTACTTC. Amino acids: CASSEGQQGGETQYF.

This clonotype was seen ten or more times. The chain carries TRBV15 and TRBJ2-7; D remains unclear. Germline V lookup: CDR1 LNHNV, CDR2 YYDKDF (reference sequence). The length of the CDR3 is 16 residues. The ends were cut back, 0 bases at V and 2 bases at J, with 14 bases in the middle. The CDR3 spells CATSRDLGITTYEQYF. In nucleotides, the CDR3 is TGTGCCACCAGCAGAGATCTTGGGATCACAACCTACGAGCAGTACTTC.

The chain has TRBV20-1 and TRBJ2-3, with TRBD2 as a possible D gene (6 bases). The CDR3 is made up of 15 amino acids. V was pared by 8 bases and J by 6 bases, with 24 bases between. Germline V gene sequence: CDR1 DFQATT, CDR2 SNEGSKA (reference sequence). The DNA for the CDR3 is TGCAGTCGGGGGAACGATTTGGGGCGGGCTGATACGCAGTATTTT. Its translation is CSRGNDLGRADTQYF.

On this clonotype itself: A much larger clonotype is one base distant, so this may be a read error. V is TRBV12-3 or TRBV12-4 and J is TRBJ1-2, with D unclear. V was clipped by 6 bases and J by 10 bases, with 18 bases between them. CDR3 length: 13 residues. The CDR3 DNA sequence: TGTGCCAGCAGCCCGCCGGGAAAGGAGTTCTACACCTTC. Translation gives CASSPPGKEFYTF.

The chain joins TRBV7-8 to TRBJ1-1; 8 nucleotides line up with TRBD1. There are 15 residues in the CDR3. The V gene end was trimmed by 6 bases and the J gene end by 4 bases; junction bases not matched to a gene: 10. Germline assignment: CDR1 SGHVS and CDR2 FQNEAQ. CDR3 region: CASRSGTGDRTEAFF. The CDR3 DNA reads as TGTGCCAGCAGGTCTGGGACAGGTGATCGCACTGAAGCTTTCTTT.

The table lists this clonotype with many counts. J is TRBJ2-2 and V is TRBV7-2, with D tentatively TRBD2 (7 bases). The length of the CDR3 is 17 residues. Germline CDR1 SGHTA, CDR2 FQGNSA. V lost 2 bases, J lost 4 bases, and 17 bases lay in between. The CDR3 DNA is TGTGCCAGCAGCTTACTACGCGGGGGCCGCGGCACCGGGGAGCTGTTTTTT. As protein: CASSLLRGGRGTGELFF.

This sequence joins TRBV5-1 and TRBJ1-4; 8 bases agree with TRBD1. Germline CDR1 reads SGHRS; CDR2 reads YFSETQ. Trimming took 3 bases from V and 5 from J; bases not matched to a gene: 6. The CDR3 loop spans 15 amino acids. In DNA form, the CDR3 reads TGCGCCAGCAGCTGGACCGGGACAGGCAATGAAAAACTGTTTTTT. This encodes CASSWTGTGNEKLFF. Full variable domain (remainder filled in from reference TRBV5-1 and TRBJ1-4): KAGVTQTPRYLIKTRGQQVTLSCSPISGHRSVSWYQQTPGQGLQFLFEYFSETQRNKGNFPGRFSGRQFSNSRSEMNVSTLELGDSALYLCASSWTGTGNEKLFFGSGTQLSVL.

Details on this clonotype: The CDR3 does not close with the conserved phenylalanine or tryptophan, likely indicating a read error. The DNA is left out, because the CDR3 cannot be placed on it with certainty; the CDR3 is given as TCRdb lists it. The chain has TRBV7-9 and TRBJ2-6. The CDR3 length is 8 residues, termini included. CDR1 and CDR2 from the germline V gene are SEHNR and FQNEAQ (reference sequence). CDR3 protein: CASSLLGK.

The genes are TRBV9 and TRBJ2-7, with D perhaps being TRBD1 or TRBD2 (5 bases each). The germline V gene encodes CDR1 SGDLS and CDR2 YYNGEE. The CDR3 consists of 14 residues. Between the trimmed V and J ends, which lost 4 bases and 7 bases, there was a span of 18 bases. The CDR3 DNA is TGTGCCAGCAGCTCCGGGACCGGCCTTAGTGAGCAGTACTTC. It codes for CASSSGTGLSEQYF.

The chain employs TRBV12-3 or TRBV12-4 and TRBJ1-1; D gene unclear. This CDR3 has 16 residues. Trimming took 8 bases from V and 1 from J, leaving 20 bases between them. The CDR3 loop is CASSSPRGKENTEAFF. CDR3 nucleotide sequence: TGTGCCAGCTCCTCCCCGCGAGGGAAAGAGAACACTGAAGCTTTCTTT.

This chain links TRBV25-1 with TRBJ1-1; 8 positions agree with TRBD1. This CDR3 contains 14 residues. J lost 6 bases, V lost 6 bases, and 9 bases had no gene match. Germline lookup yields CDR1 MGHDK and CDR2 SYGVNS. The CDR3 spells CASSGQGGWAEAFF. DNA of the CDR3: TGTGCCAGCAGCGGACAGGGAGGATGGGCTGAAGCTTTCTTT.

This clonotype was observed a single time. V gene TRBV25-1 combines with J gene TRBJ1-2; D is uncertain. Germline CDR1 reads MGHDK; CDR2 reads SYGVNS. V shed 3 bases and J shed 8 bases, with 16 bases lying between them. CDR3 size: 14 residues. The DNA of the CDR3 is TGTGCCAGCAGTGATTCCGAGGGAACGAGGGGCTACACCTTC. Translating gives CASSDSEGTRGYTF.

V gene TRBV20-1 combines with J gene TRBJ2-7; D not resolved. Germline loops: CDR1 DFQATT, CDR2 SNEGSKA (reference sequence). The length of the CDR3 is 13 residues. V was trimmed by 4 bases and J by 0 bases, leaving 10 bases between them. CDR3: CSATLLNSYEQYF. In DNA form, the CDR3 reads TGCAGTGCTACCCTCCTGAACTCCTACGAGCAGTACTTC.

V usage is TRBV10-3 and J usage is TRBJ2-7, with TRBD2 matching 7 bases. The germline V gene has CDR1 ENHRY and CDR2 SYGVKD. CDR3 length equals 15 residues. Unmatched junction bases numbered 11, after V lost 6 bases and J lost 3 bases. In nucleotides, the CDR3 is TGTGCCATCAGCGTTGAAGGCGGGACTATCTACGAGCAGTACTTC. Amino acids: CAISVEGGTIYEQYF.

This clonotype was observed many times. The chain recombines TRBV12-3 or TRBV12-4 with TRBJ2-7; D is perhaps TRBD1 (6 bases). The CDR3 length is 12 residues. V was clipped by 5 bases and J by 4 bases, with 9 bases between them. The CDR3 loop is CASSRGQYEQYF. CDR3 in DNA: TGTGCCAGCAGTCGAGGACAGTACGAGCAGTACTTC.

This clonotype was detected many times. The J gene is TRBJ2-7, the V gene TRBV7-6, with TRBD2 as a possible D gene (5 bases). Germline V gene sequence: CDR1 SGHVS, CDR2 FNYEAQ. This CDR3 spans 15 amino acids. V lost 4 bases to trimming and J lost 0 bases, with 13 bases between them. The CDR3 nucleotides read TGTGCCAGCAGCTCCCGGACCCGGGACTCCTACGAGCAGTACTTC. This encodes CASSSRTRDSYEQYF.

This clonotype was recorded many times. V is TRBV20-1 and J is TRBJ2-5; 8 bases are a match to TRBD1. Germline CDR1 reads DFQATT; CDR2 reads SNEGSKA (reference sequence). The V gene end was trimmed by 2 bases and the J gene end by 1 base; junction bases not matched to a gene: 12. This CDR3 is built from 17 residues. In nucleotides, the CDR3 is TGCAGTGCTAGACCGCCCGCAGGGGGCAGAGCCCAAGAGACCCAGTACTTC. Amino acids: CSARPPAGGRAQETQYF.

This sequence joins TRBV29-1 and TRBJ2-2; tentatively, D is TRBD1 (5 bases). The V and J ends lost 4 bases and 1 base respectively, with 7 bases between them. CDR1 is SQVTM, CDR2 ANQGSEA, per germline. The CDR3 runs 13 residues. In DNA form, the CDR3 reads TGCAGCGTTGGAGACAGGAACACCGGGGAGCTGTTTTTT. It translates to CSVGDRNTGELFF.

Details on this clonotype: One base away lies a much larger clone, so this may be a sequencing read error. The chain combines TRBV29-1 with TRBJ2-7; 8 bases are a match to TRBD2. CDR3 length equals 15 residues. Trimming took 4 bases from V and 4 from J; bases not matched to a gene: 12. Germline loops: CDR1 SQVTM, CDR2 ANQGSEA. The CDR3 reads CSVAPTSERVYEQYF. CDR3 nucleotide sequence: TGCAGCGTTGCCCCGACTAGCGAGAGGGTTTACGAGCAGTACTTC.

This clonotype was observed many times. V is TRBV4-3 and J is TRBJ2-5; 8 bases line up with TRBD1. V lost 1 base, J lost 4 bases, and 5 bases stayed unmatched. The CDR3 sequence is 15 residues long. Germline V lookup: CDR1 LGHNA, CDR2 YSLEER. Here the CDR3 DNA reads TGCGCCAGCAGCCAAGCTGGGACAGGTGGAGAGACCCAGTACTTC. Translation gives CASSQAGTGGETQYF.

The CDR3 DNA sequence: TGTGCCACCCTGGGGACAGGGGGCGCAGATACGCAGTATTTT. It codes for CATLGTGGADTQYF. The genes are TRBV25-1 and TRBJ2-3; 12 nucleotides align to TRBD1. The junction had 6 bases not matched to a gene; V was cut back by 10 bases and J by 4 bases. Germline V gives CDR1 MGHDK, CDR2 SYGVNS. The CDR3 consists of 14 residues.

V is TRBV7-2 and J is TRBJ2-7; TRBD2 is a possible D gene (5 bases). The germline CDR1 and CDR2 sequences are SGHTA and FQGNSA. CDR3 length: 13 amino acids. V gave up 5 bases and J gave up 3 bases, with 11 bases separating them. CDR3 sequence (DNA): TGTGCCAGCAGCGAGGTAGCGAACTACGAGCAGTACTTC. Its translation is CASSEVANYEQYF.